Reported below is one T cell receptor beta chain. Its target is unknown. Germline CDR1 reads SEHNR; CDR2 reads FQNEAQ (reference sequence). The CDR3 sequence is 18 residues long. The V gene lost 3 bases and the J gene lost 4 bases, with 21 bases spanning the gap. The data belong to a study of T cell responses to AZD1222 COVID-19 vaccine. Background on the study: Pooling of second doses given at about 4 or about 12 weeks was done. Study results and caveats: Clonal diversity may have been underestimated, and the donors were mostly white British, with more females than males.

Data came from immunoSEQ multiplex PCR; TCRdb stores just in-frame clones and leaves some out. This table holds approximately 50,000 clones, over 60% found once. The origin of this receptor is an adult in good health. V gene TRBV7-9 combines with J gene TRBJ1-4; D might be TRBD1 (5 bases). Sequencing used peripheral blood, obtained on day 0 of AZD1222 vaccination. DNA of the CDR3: TGTGCCAGCAGCTTCCCCACAGCGTCAGGGCGGATTAATGAAAAACTGTTTTTT. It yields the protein CASSFPTASGRINEKLFF. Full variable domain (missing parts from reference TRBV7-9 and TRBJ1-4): DTGVSQNPRHKITKRGQNVTFRCDPISEHNRLYWYRQTLGQGPEFLTYFQNEAQLEKSRLLSDRFSAERPKGSFSTLEIQRTEQGDSAMYLCASSFPTASGRINEKLFFGSGTQLSVL.